The entry below gives a single T cell receptor (beta chain) sequence along with its context. Clones were sequenced by immunoSEQ multiplex PCR, and TCRdb holds only the in-frame ones, with some missing. The sample contains about 100,000 clones, about 91% of which appear only once. The sample is drawn from a study of blood T cell repertoires in COVID-19. Sequencing used peripheral blood. This TCR came from a human donor in a cohort sampled during active COVID-19.

The CDR3 spells CASSPSPRAPTSSSTDTQYF. The CDR3 DNA is TGTGCCAGCAGCCCCTCTCCCAGGGCACCGACTAGCTCTTCCACAGATACGCAGTATTTT. The V gene is TRBV5-4, the J gene TRBJ2-3; TRBD2 aligns across 7 bases. The CDR3 sequence is 20 residues long. From germline, CDR1 is SGHNT and CDR2 YYREEE (reference sequence). J was trimmed by 2 bases and V by 4 bases; bases with no gene match: 22.